This TCR beta chain was retrieved from a study of T cells in Graves' hyperthyroidism and ophthalmopathy. Amplification yielded TCR beta CDR3 regions, with RNA transcripts as the source. A first-round RT-PCR of the TCR CDR3 used the HTBI primer set. TCRdb analysed the multiplex PCR reads with MiXCR anew, one entry per CDR3 protein. The sample has a few hundred thousand distinct CDR3 sequences; roughly 13% are singletons. Notes on the study in general: Researchers found most expanded thyroid clonotypes above 0.001 in blood as well. A 13 V-J signature model discriminated ophthalmopathy versus stable hyperthyroidism.

Points on this clonotype: The antigen remains undetermined.

V was shortened by 4 bases and J by 6 bases, with 16 bases between the two germline ends. This CDR3 is built from 15 residues. Germline CDR1 ENHRY, CDR2 SYGVKD. The receptor was isolated from a woman aged 40 to 49 with Graves' ophthalmopathy. The source material was blood. The chain has TRBV10-3 and TRBJ1-5; D gene ambiguous. CDR3 loop: CAISGDLAVGQPQHF. DNA for the CDR3: TGTGCCATCAGTGGAGACCTCGCCGTAGGTCAGCCCCAGCATTTT.